A selection of T cell receptor beta chains follows, all from one sample in a study of shared clonotypes between healthy human individuals. The repertoire was sequenced with immunoSEQ multiplex PCR; TCRdb's copy has only in-frame clones and lacks some. The table lists about 2.4 million clones, over 85% of them singletons. Sequenced sample: naive CD4+ T cells from PBMCs. The receptors were gathered from a man aged 18-30 years in good health. Some clones in this sample may be carry-over from other donors' samples. The CDR3 runs from the conserved cysteine through the conserved F or W. The order of the fields is J gene, V gene, clone size, D gene, CDR3 protein, CDR3 DNA. The D gene is left open where the match is weak. Some rows have no size entry. The others give once, few or many, or a class for an expanded clone.

TRBJ2-4 | TRBV5-1 | . | TRBD2 | CASSWDPTLAGTLGNIQYF | TGCGCCAGCAGCTGGGATCCGACTCTAGCGGGAACCTTGGGCAACATTCAGTACTTC
TRBJ1-3 | TRBV2 | once | TRBD1 | CASSRDRGNTIYF | TGTGCCAGCAGCCGGGACAGGGGAAACACCATATATTTT
TRBJ2-7 | TRBV28 | . | . | CASGGGSYEQYF | TGTGCCAGCGGGGGCGGCTCCTACGAGCAGTACTTC
TRBJ1-2 | TRBV4-3 | . | . | CASSQVSGGIYYGYTF | TGCGCCAGCAGCCAAGTGTCTGGGGGCATTTACTATGGCTACACCTTC
TRBJ1-1 | TRBV9 | . | . | CASSREGTEAFF | TGTGCCAGCAGCAGGGAGGGCACTGAAGCTTTCTTT
TRBJ2-5 | TRBV7-3 | . | . | CASSSNDFETQYF | TGTGCCAGCAGCTCCAATGACTTTGAGACCCAGTACTTC
TRBJ2-3 | TRBV28 | . | TRBD1 | CASSPPTGGTDTQYF | TGTGCCAGCAGTCCCCCGACAGGGGGCACAGATACGCAGTATTTT
TRBJ2-1 | TRBV28 | . | TRBD2 | CASRPSGSRYEQFF | TGTGCCAGCCGGCCTAGCGGGAGTCGCTATGAGCAGTTCTTC
TRBJ1-3 | TRBV9 | . | . | CASSVSVSGNTIYF | TGTGCCAGCAGCGTCTCAGTCTCTGGAAACACCATATATTTT
TRBJ2-2 | TRBV7-9 | . | . | CASSPLPSGTTTGELFF | TGTGCCAGCAGCCCCCTGCCGAGCGGGACAACCACCGGGGAGCTGTTTTTT
TRBJ1-4 | TRBV19 | . | . | CASKKLLNEKLFF | TGTGCCAGTAAGAAGCTACTTAATGAAAAACTGTTTTTT
TRBJ1-1 | TRBV2 | few | . | CASRSTLTEAFF | TGTGCCAGCAGGTCTACACTGACTGAAGCTTTCTTT
TRBJ1-2 | TRBV5-6 | . | TRBD1 | CASSLWQGDGYTF | TGTGCCAGCAGCTTGTGGCAGGGGGATGGCTACACCTTC
TRBJ1-1 | TRBV5-1 | . | TRBD1 | CASSQGAMNTEAFF | TGCGCCAGCTCACAGGGGGCTATGAACACTGAAGCTTTCTTT
TRBJ1-4 | TRBV6-1 | . | . | CASSAGWQGGEKLFF | TGTGCCAGCAGTGCCGGGTGGCAGGGCGGTGAAAAACTGTTTTTT